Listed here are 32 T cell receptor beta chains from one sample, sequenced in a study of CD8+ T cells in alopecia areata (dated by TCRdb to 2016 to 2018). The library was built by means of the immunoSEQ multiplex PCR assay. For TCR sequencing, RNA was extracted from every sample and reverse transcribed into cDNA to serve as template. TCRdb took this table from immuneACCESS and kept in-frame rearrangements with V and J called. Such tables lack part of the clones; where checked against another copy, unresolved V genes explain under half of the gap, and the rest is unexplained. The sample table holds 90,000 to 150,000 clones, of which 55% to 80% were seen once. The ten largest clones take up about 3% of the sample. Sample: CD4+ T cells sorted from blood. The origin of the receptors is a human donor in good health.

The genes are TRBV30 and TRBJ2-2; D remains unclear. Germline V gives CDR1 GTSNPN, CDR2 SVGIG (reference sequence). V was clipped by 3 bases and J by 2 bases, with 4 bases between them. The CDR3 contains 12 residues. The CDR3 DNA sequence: TGTGCCTGGAGCAGAAACACCGGGGAGCTGTTTTTT. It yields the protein CAWSRNTGELFF.

The CDR3 is CSVLGQDLYEQYF. In DNA, the CDR3 is TGCAGCGTCCTGGGGCAGGACCTATACGAGCAGTACTTC. This chain links TRBV29-1 with TRBJ2-7, with TRBD1 as a possible D gene (5 bases). Germline V lookup: CDR1 SQVTM, CDR2 ANQGSEA. The CDR3 sequence is 13 residues long. Trimming cost V 6 bases and J 4 bases, with 16 bases left between them.

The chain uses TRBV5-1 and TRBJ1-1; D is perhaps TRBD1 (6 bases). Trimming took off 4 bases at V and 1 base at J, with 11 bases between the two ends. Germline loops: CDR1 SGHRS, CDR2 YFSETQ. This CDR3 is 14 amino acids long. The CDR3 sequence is CASSAGQSNTEAFF. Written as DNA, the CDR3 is TGCGCCAGCAGCGCGGGACAATCGAACACTGAAGCTTTCTTT.

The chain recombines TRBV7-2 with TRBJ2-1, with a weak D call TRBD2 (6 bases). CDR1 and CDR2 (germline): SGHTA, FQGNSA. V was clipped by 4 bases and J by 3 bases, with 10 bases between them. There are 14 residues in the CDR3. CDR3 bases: TGTGCCAGCAGCTGGGAGACTAGCTACAATGAGCAGTTCTTC. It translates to CASSWETSYNEQFF.

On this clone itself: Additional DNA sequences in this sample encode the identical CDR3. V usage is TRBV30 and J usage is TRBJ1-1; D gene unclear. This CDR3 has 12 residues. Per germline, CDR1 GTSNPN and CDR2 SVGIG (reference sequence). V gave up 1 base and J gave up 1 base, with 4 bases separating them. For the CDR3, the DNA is TGTGCCTGGAGTGAGGGGAACACTGAAGCTTTCTTT. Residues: CAWSEGNTEAFF.

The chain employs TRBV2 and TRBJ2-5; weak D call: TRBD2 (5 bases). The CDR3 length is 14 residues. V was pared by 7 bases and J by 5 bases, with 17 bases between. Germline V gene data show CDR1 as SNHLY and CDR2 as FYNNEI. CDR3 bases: TGTGCCAGCACCGCTGGACGCCAGCGGGAGACCCAGTACTTC. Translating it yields CASTAGRQRETQYF.

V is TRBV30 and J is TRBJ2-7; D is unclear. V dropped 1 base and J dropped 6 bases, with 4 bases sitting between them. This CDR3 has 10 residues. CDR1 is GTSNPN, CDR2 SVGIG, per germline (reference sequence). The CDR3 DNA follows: TGTGCCTGGAGTGATTTCGAGCAGTACTTC. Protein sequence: CAWSDFEQYF.

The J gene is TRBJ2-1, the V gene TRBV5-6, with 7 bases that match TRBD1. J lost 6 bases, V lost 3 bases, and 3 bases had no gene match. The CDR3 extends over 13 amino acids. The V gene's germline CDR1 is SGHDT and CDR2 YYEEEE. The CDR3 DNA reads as TGTGCCAGCAGCTACCGGACAGGCAATGAGCAGTTCTTC. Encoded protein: CASSYRTGNEQFF.

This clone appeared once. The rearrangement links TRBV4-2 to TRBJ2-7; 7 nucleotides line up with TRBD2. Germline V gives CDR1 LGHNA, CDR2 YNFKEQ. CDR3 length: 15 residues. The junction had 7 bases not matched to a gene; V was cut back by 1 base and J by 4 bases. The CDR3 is CASSQGAGVGYEQYF. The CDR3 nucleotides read TGTGCCAGCAGCCAAGGCGCGGGGGTTGGGTACGAGCAGTACTTC.

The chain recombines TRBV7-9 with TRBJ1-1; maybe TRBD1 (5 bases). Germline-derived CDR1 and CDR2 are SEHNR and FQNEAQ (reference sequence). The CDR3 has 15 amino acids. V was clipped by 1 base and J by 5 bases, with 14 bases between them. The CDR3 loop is CASSLDSGRETEAFF. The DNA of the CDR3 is TGTGCCAGCAGCTTAGATTCGGGCAGGGAAACTGAAGCTTTCTTT. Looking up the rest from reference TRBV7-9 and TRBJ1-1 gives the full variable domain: DTGVSQNPRHKITKRGQNVTFRCDPISEHNRLYWYRQTLGQGPEFLTYFQNEAQLEKSRLLSDRFSAERPKGSFSTLEIQRTEQGDSAMYLCASSLDSGRETEAFFGQGTRLTVV.

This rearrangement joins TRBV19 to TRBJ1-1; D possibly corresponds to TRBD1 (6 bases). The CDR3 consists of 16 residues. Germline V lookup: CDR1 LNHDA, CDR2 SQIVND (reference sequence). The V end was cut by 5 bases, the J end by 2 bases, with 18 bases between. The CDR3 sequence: CASSRGPIGGNTEAFF. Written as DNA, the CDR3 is TGTGCCAGTAGTCGTGGCCCGATTGGGGGCAACACTGAAGCTTTCTTT. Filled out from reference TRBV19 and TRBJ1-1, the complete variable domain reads DGGITQSPKYLFRKEGQNVTLSCEQNLNHDAMYWYRQDPGQGLRLIYYSQIVNDFQKGDIAEGYSVSREKKESFPLTVTSAQKNPTAFYLCASSRGPIGGNTEAFFGQGTRLTVV.

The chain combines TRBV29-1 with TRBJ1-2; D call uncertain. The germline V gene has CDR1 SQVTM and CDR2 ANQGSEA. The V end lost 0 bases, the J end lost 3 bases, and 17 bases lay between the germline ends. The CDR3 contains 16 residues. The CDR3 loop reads CSVEDWDSAGHYGYTF. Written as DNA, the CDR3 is TGCAGCGTTGAAGATTGGGATTCCGCTGGGCACTATGGCTACACCTTC.

CDR3 sequence (DNA): TGCAGCGTTGAACTTAGCGGCACAGATACGCAGTATTTT. This codes for CSVELSGTDTQYF. V and J are TRBV29-1 and TRBJ2-3; a weak D match, TRBD2 (5 bases). The CDR3 is made up of 13 amino acids. Trimming removed 2 bases at V and 1 base at J, with 7 bases between. Germline V gene sequence: CDR1 SQVTM, CDR2 ANQGSEA.

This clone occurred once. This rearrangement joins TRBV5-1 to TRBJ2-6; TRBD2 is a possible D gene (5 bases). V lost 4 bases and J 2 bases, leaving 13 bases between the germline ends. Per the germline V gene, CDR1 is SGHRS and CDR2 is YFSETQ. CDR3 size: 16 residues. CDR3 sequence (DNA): TGCGCCAGCAGCCCCGCCCGGGGAACTGGGGCCAACGTCCTGACTTTC. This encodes CASSPARGTGANVLTF.

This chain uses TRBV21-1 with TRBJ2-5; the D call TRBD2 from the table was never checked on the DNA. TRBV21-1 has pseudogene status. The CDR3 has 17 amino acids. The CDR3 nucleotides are TGTGCCAGCAGCAAAGGTGGTACTAGGGATACTCAAGAGACCCAGTACTTC. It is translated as CASSKGGTRDTQETQYF.

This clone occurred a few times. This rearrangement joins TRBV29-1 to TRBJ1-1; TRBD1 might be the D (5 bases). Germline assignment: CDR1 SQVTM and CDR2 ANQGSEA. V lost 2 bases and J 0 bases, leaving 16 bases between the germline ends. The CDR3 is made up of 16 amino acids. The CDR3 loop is CSVETGRSVVNTEAFF. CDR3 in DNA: TGCAGCGTTGAAACAGGACGGTCGGTGGTGAACACTGAAGCTTTCTTT.

The CDR3 here is CASSGTFGEQYF. CDR3 nucleotide sequence: TGTGCCAGCTCCGGGACTTTTGGCGAGCAGTACTTC. The chain couples TRBV25-1 to TRBJ2-7; TRBD2 might be the D (6 bases). The CDR3 is made up of 12 amino acids. The germline gives CDR1 MGHDK, CDR2 SYGVNS. Trimming removed 8 bases from V and 6 bases from J, with 14 bases in between.

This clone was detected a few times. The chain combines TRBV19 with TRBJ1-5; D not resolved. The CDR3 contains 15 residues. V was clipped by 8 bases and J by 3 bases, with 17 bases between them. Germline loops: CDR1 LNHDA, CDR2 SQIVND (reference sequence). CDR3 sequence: CASCSGRGANQPQHF. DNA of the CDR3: TGTGCCAGTTGCTCGGGCAGAGGAGCCAATCAGCCCCAGCATTTT.

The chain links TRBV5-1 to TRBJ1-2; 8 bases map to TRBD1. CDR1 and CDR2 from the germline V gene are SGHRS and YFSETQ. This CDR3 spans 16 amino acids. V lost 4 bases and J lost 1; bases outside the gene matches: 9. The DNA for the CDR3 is TGCGCCAGCAGCCCGACGACAGGGGCCCTTAACTATGGCTACACCTTC. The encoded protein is CASSPTTGALNYGYTF.

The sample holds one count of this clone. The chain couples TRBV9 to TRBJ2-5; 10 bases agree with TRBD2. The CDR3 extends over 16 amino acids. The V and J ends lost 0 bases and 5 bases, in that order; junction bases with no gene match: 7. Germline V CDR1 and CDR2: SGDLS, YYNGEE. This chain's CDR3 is CASSVGIAGGEETQYF. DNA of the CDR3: TGTGCCAGCAGCGTAGGAATAGCGGGGGGCGAGGAGACCCAGTACTTC.

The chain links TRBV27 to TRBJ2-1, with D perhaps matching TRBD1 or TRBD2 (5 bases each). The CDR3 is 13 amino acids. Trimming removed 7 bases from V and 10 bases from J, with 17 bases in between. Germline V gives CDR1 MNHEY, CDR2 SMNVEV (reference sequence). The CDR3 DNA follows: TGTGCCAGCACCCCCAACAGACGGGGCGAGCAGTTCTTC. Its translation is CASTPNRRGEQFF.

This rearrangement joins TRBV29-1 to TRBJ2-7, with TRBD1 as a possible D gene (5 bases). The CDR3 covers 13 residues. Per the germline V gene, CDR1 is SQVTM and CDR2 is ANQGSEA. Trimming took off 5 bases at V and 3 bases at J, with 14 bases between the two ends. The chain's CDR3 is CSVQDNLIYEQYF. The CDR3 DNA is TGCAGCGTTCAGGACAACCTGATCTACGAGCAGTACTTC.

The DNA of the CDR3 is TGTGCCAGCTCACCGCCGGGCCCGGGCCCCAGGGGGACCAATGAGCAGTTCTTC. Amino acids: CASSPPGPGPRGTNEQFF. The chain has TRBV18 and TRBJ2-1; TRBD1 matches 7 bases. Trimming cost V 3 bases and J 6 bases; bases outside gene matches: 17. CDR3 size: 18 residues. CDR1 and CDR2 (germline): KGHSH, LQKENI.

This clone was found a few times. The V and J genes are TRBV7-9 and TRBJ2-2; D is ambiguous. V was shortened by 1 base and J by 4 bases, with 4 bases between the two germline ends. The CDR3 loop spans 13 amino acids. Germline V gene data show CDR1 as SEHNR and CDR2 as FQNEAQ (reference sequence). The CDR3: CASSLGGTGELFF. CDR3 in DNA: TGTGCCAGCAGCTTAGGGGGCACCGGGGAGCTGTTTTTT.

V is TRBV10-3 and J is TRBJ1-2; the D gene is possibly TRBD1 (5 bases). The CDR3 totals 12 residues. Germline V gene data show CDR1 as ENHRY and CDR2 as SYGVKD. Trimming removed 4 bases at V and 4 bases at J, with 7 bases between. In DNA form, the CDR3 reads TGTGCCATCAGTGGGGGCTTCTATGGCTACACCTTC. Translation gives CAISGGFYGYTF.

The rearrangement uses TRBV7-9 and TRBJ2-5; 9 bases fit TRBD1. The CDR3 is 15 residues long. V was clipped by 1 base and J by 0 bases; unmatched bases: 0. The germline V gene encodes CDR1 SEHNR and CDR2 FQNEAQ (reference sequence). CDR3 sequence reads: CASSLGDRDQETQYF. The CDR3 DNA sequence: TGTGCCAGCAGCTTAGGGGACAGGGACCAAGAGACCCAGTACTTC.

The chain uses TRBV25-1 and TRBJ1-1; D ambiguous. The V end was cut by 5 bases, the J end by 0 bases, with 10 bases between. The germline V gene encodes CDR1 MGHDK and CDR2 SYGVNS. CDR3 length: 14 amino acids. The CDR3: CASSLGNMNTEAFF. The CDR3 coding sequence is TGTGCCAGCAGTCTCGGCAACATGAACACTGAAGCTTTCTTT.

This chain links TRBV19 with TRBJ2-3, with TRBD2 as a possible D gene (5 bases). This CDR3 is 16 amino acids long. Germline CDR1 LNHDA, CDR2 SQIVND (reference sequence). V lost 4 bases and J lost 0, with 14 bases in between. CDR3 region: CASSTGILKSTDTQYF. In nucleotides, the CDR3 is TGTGCCAGTAGTACCGGGATCTTAAAAAGCACAGATACGCAGTATTTT.

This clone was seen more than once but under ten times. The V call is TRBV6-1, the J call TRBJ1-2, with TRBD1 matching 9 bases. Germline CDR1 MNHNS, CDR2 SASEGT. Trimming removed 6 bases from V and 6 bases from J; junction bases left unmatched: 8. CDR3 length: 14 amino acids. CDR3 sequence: CASRETGGKNGYTF. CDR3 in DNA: TGTGCCAGCAGGGAGACAGGGGGGAAGAATGGCTACACCTTC.

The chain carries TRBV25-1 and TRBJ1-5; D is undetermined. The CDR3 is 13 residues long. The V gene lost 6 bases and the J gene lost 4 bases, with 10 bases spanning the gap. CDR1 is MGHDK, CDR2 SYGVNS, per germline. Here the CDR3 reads CASSNIGNQPQHF. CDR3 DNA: TGTGCCAGCAGCAACATCGGAAATCAGCCCCAGCATTTT.

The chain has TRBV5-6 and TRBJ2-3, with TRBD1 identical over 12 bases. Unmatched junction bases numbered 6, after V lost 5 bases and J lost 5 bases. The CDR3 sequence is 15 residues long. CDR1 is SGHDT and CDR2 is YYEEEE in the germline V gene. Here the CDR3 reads CASRRDRGRVDTQYF. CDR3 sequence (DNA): TGTGCCAGCAGAAGGGACAGGGGGCGCGTAGATACGCAGTATTTT.

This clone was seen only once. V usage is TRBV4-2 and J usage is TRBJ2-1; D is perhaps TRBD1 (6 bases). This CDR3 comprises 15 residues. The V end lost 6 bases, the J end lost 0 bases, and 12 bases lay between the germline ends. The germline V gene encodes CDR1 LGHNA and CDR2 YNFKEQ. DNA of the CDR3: TGTGCCAGCAGGGGCGAGGGGGTCTCCTACAATGAGCAGTTCTTC. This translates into CASRGEGVSYNEQFF.